These T cell receptor beta chains were read from a single sample in a study of human T cells and chemical hapten exposure. MiXCR, run by TCRdb on the RACE reads, gives a single entry per CDR3 protein. This table has some 84,000 distinct CDR3 sequences, 11% appearing once. The sequences come from whole blood, collected in connection with sensitization to the hapten diphenylcyclopropenone (DPC). The receptors here all came from a woman between 45 and 65 years old with alopecia areata. Some clones in this sample may be carry-over from other donors' samples. CDR3s include the opening cysteine and the closing phenylalanine or tryptophan. D genes are given only for firm matches. Not every row has a clone size; where given, it reads once, few, many or a size class.

size	V	D	J	CDR3	DNA
-	TRBV20-1	-	TRBJ1-1	CSARAQGNSEAFF	TGCAGTGCTAGAGCCCAGGGAAACTCTGAAGCTTTCTTT
few	TRBV2	TRBD2	TRBJ2-1	CASSEGGLAGGTYNEQFF	TGTGCCAGCAGTGAAGGGGGGCTAGCGGGAGGCACCTACAATGAGCAGTTCTTC
many	TRBV29-1	-	TRBJ1-5	CSGGDGYQPQHF	TGCAGCGGGGGGGACGGATATCAGCCCCAGCATTTT
many	TRBV29-1	-	TRBJ2-1	CSFSFNEQFF	TGCAGCTTCTCCTTCAATGAGCAGTTCTTC
few	TRBV12-3/TRBV12-4	-	TRBJ1-5	CASSSGTRGRNQPQHF	TGTGCCAGCAGTTCGGGGACGAGAGGTCGCAATCAGCCCCAGCATTTT
many	TRBV18	-	TRBJ2-3	CASSTRTRGKQTDTQYF	TGTGCCAGCTCAACACGGACGCGCGGGAAACAGACAGATACGCAGTATTTT
many	TRBV14	-	TRBJ2-7	CASSHRLAGYEQYF	TGTGCCAGCAGCCACCGTCTAGCCGGCTACGAGCAGTACTTC
many	TRBV13	TRBD2	TRBJ2-1	CASSLYTRTSGRGSYNEQFF	TGTGCCAGCAGCCTCTATACACGGACTAGCGGGAGAGGGTCCTACAATGAGCAGTTCTTC
-	TRBV27	-	TRBJ1-5	CASSPLESNQPQHF	TGTGCCAGCAGCCCCCTGGAGAGCAATCAGCCCCAGCATTTT
few	TRBV29-1	TRBD2	TRBJ2-1	CSVASGSYEQFF	TGCAGCGTTGCAAGCGGGAGCTATGAGCAGTTCTTC
few	TRBV7-9	TRBD2	TRBJ2-1	CASRLGTSVSDNEQFF	TGTGCCAGCAGGCTCGGGACTAGCGTTTCCGACAATGAGCAGTTCTTC
-	TRBV20-1	-	TRBJ1-6	CSARDPGTPDNSPLHF	TGCAGTGCTAGAGATCCCGGGACACCCGATAATTCACCCCTCCACTTT
-	TRBV12-5	-	TRBJ2-1	CASVLPPALYNEQFF	TGTGCTAGTGTCCTCCCCCCAGCGCTCTACAATGAGCAGTTCTTC